This entry lists 31 T cell receptor beta chains sequenced from one sample in a study of T cell clonality in common variable immunodeficiency. TCRdb's copy holds only in-frame clones and misses some; the assay was immunoSEQ multiplex PCR. Recorded here are about 64,000 clones, with no singletons, and the ten leading clones hold 1.5% to 2%. Input material: peripheral blood mononuclear cells. Receptors originate from a person aged 18-70 years in good health.

The sample holds many counts of this clone. The CDR3 is cut off 3 residues early in the read; its end comes from the germline J gene. This rearrangement joins TRBV20-1 to TRBJ2-5; 11 bases map to TRBD1. V shed 5 bases, J shed 5 bases, and the junction held 10 bases outside the gene matches. CDR3 size: 15 residues. Germline V gene data show CDR1 as DFQATT and CDR2 as SNEGSKA (reference sequence). CDR3 bases read: TGCAGTGCTTGGGACAGGGGGACGGGGCACGAGACC. Amino acids: CSAWDRGTGHET. The CDR3, in full, reads CSAWDRGTGHETQYF.

At least ten counts were recorded for this clone. The CDR3 end falls 3 residues outside the read, so it is completed with the germline J gene. This sequence joins TRBV18 and TRBJ2-3, with a possible D match to TRBD2 (6 bases). Trimming took off 4 bases at V and 4 bases at J, with 9 bases between the two ends. Germline lookup yields CDR1 KGHSH and CDR2 LQKENI. The CDR3 loop spans 13 amino acids. The DNA read from the CDR3 is TGTGCCAGCTCACTTATAGCGGCAGATACG. Protein sequence: CASSLIAADT. The whole CDR3 sequence is CASSLIAADTQYF.

This clone was counted at least ten times. The CDR3 extends 3 residues past the end of the read, so its final part is completed from the germline J gene. The chain combines TRBV6-4 with TRBJ1-4; D remains unclear. V lost 2 bases and J 9 bases, leaving 10 bases between the germline ends. This CDR3 is built from 13 residues. Germline loops: CDR1 MRHNA, CDR2 SNTAGT. The CDR3 DNA, read in part, is TGTGCCAGCAGTGACCTTCCAGGCAAAAAA. Amino acids: CASSDLPGKK. The whole CDR3 sequence reads CASSDLPGKKLFF.

The table lists this clone with many counts. The CDR3 is cut off 3 residues early in the read; its end comes from the germline J gene. The chain employs TRBV19 and TRBJ2-1; 9 bases agree with TRBD2. CDR1 and CDR2 from the germline V gene are LNHDA and SQIVND (reference sequence). V was clipped by 5 bases and J by 3 bases; unmatched bases: 8. The CDR3 has 16 amino acids. The sequenced CDR3 bases are TGTGCCAGTAGTGCAGGTAGCGGGGGAATCTACAATGAG. Translated, it gives CASSAGSGGIYNE. From start to end, the CDR3 is CASSAGSGGIYNEQFF.

This clone was recorded many times. Read coverage stops 3 residues before the CDR3 terminus; the germline J gene supplies the remainder. The rearrangement uses TRBV7-9 and TRBJ1-1; D may be TRBD1 (5 bases). The germline V and J ends were trimmed by 6 bases and 1 base, with 9 bases remaining between them. The CDR3 contains 13 residues. Germline loops: CDR1 SEHNR, CDR2 FQNEAQ (reference sequence). CDR3 DNA (partial): TGTGCCAGCAGAGGAAGGGGGAACACTGAA. It codes for CASRGRGNTE. The CDR3 in full is CASRGRGNTEAFF.

This clone was recorded many times. Read data end 3 residues before the CDR3 end; the end is taken from the germline J gene. The gene calls are TRBV19 and TRBJ2-1, with TRBD2 matching 11 bases. Germline CDR1 is LNHDA and CDR2 is SQIVND (reference sequence). J was trimmed by 5 bases and V by 6 bases; bases with no gene match: 9. The CDR3 loop spans 16 amino acids. This CDR3 is CASSTMGLAENNEQFF. CDR3 DNA, as far as it was read: TGTGCCAGTAGCACAATGGGACTAGCGGAGAACAATGAG.

This clone was seen at least ten times. The CDR3 end falls 3 residues outside the read, so it is completed with the germline J gene. The chain carries TRBV2 and TRBJ1-1; D perhaps matches TRBD1 (6 bases). Trimming shortened V by 2 bases and J by 5 bases, and 18 bases separated the two germline ends. The CDR3 loop spans 16 amino acids. Per germline, CDR1 SNHLY and CDR2 FYNNEI. The CDR3 bases that were read are TGTGCCAGCAGTGAAATCGGGGGGCGGAGTGGTACTGAA. Protein: CASSEIGGRSGTE. The CDR3 reads in full as CASSEIGGRSGTEAFF.

This clone was counted ten times or more. Sequencing ends 3 residues short of the CDR3 end; the germline J gene provides the rest. The gene calls are TRBV28 and TRBJ2-2, with D maybe TRBD2 (6 bases). Germline V lookup: CDR1 MDHEN, CDR2 SYDVKM. CDR3 length equals 17 residues. Trimming pared 5 bases from V and 3 bases from J, leaving 19 bases between. The CDR3 bases that were read are TGTGCCAGCAGTCCCCCCCGGGGCAGCGGGTACACCGGGGAG. Amino acids: CASSPPRGSGYTGE. The whole CDR3 reads CASSPPRGSGYTGELFF. The variable domain in full, completed from reference TRBV28 and TRBJ2-2, reads DVKVTQSSRYLVKRTGEKVFLECVQDMDHENMFWYRQDPGLGLRLIYFSYDVKMKEKGDIPEGYSVSREKKERFSLILESASTNQTSMYLCASSPPRGSGYTGELFFGEGSRLTVL.

This clone was recorded a few times. Possible read error: a much larger clone is one base away. The CDR3 end lies 3 residues beyond the end of the read and is filled in from the germline J gene. Distinct nucleotide sequences in the sample also encode this CDR3. The chain is built from TRBV7-6 and TRBJ1-5, with D perhaps matching TRBD1 (6 bases). V lost 9 bases to trimming and J lost 5 bases, with 20 bases between them. Germline-derived CDR1 and CDR2 are SGHVS and FNYEAQ. The CDR3 is made up of 15 amino acids. CDR3 DNA, as far as it was read: TGTGCCAGTAGCCTCGGGGGGGCGAGTTATCAGCCC. This encodes CASSLGGASYQP. The CDR3 reads in full as CASSLGGASYQPQHF.

This clone was detected ten times or more. The CDR3 end is not reached by the read, which stops 3 residues before it; the germline J gene fills it in. The rearrangement joins TRBV30 to TRBJ1-2, with D perhaps matching TRBD1 (6 bases). CDR1 is GTSNPN and CDR2 is SVGIG in the germline V gene (reference sequence). This CDR3 comprises 13 residues. V dropped 3 bases and J dropped 6 bases, with 14 bases sitting between them. The covered CDR3 bases are TGTGCCTGGAGAACAGGGTGGCCTGATGGC. Its protein is CAWRTGWPDG. The whole CDR3 reads CAWRTGWPDGYTF.

This clone was recorded at least ten times. The CDR3 DNA, read in part, is TGTGCCAGCAGCTTTTTCCCGGGACAGTTATCCTACGAG. Amino acids: CASSFFPGQLSYE. The whole CDR3 sequence is CASSFFPGQLSYEQYF. The chain uses TRBV5-4 and TRBJ2-7; TRBD1 matches at 7 bases. The read is 3 residues too short to cover the CDR3 end, so that end is filled in from the germline J gene. Germline CDR1 and CDR2: SGHNT and YYREEE (reference sequence). V shed 2 bases, J shed 1 base, and the junction held 9 bases outside the gene matches. This CDR3 comprises 16 residues.

The sample holds many counts of this clone. The sequenced fragment ends 3 residues before the CDR3 boundary, so the rest is inferred from the germline J gene. The chain combines TRBV19 with TRBJ2-7; D assignment may be TRBD1 or TRBD2 (5 bases each). The CDR3 consists of 11 residues. Germline values: CDR1 LNHDA, CDR2 SQIVND (reference sequence). The V end was cut by 5 bases, the J end by 6 bases, with 8 bases between. CDR3 DNA, as far as it was read: TGTGCCAGTAGTCGAGGGGCCGAG. It encodes CASSRGAE. The complete CDR3 reads CASSRGAEQYF.

This clone was recorded at least ten times. The read is 3 residues too short to cover the CDR3 end, so that end is filled in from the germline J gene. The rearrangement links TRBV6-1 to TRBJ1-3; D remains unclear. Between the trimmed V and J ends, which lost 5 bases and 4 bases, there was a span of 15 bases. In germline, CDR1 is MNHNS, CDR2 SASEGT. The CDR3 totals 15 residues. The CDR3: CASSQGRSVGNTIYF. The CDR3 DNA, read in part, is TGTGCCAGCAGTCAAGGTCGGTCCGTCGGAAACACC.

This clone was observed many times. The observed sequence ends 3 residues before the CDR3 terminus, with the missing tail filled in from the germline J gene. The gene calls are TRBV19 and TRBJ2-7; weak D call: TRBD2 (6 bases). Trimming shortened V by 1 base and J by 3 bases, and 16 bases separated the two germline ends. The CDR3 extends over 16 amino acids. Germline CDR1 is LNHDA and CDR2 is SQIVND (reference sequence). CDR3 DNA (partial): TGTGCCAGTAGTATAGTTTCTAGCGTTCCGTACTACGAG. Protein product: CASSIVSSVPYYE. The entire CDR3 is CASSIVSSVPYYEQYF.

In its sample, this clone was seen many times. The read finishes 3 residues shy of the CDR3 end, and the germline J gene is used to complete it. The rearrangement uses TRBV10-3 and TRBJ1-1, with a weak D call TRBD1 (6 bases). CDR1 and CDR2 from the germline V gene are ENHRY and SYGVKD. Trimming left V 2 bases short and J 7 bases short, with 17 bases between. The CDR3 has 15 residues. The CDR3 region is CAISETLLRTVEAFF. Incomplete CDR3 DNA: TGTGCCATCAGTGAGACCCTACTTCGGACAGTTGAA.

Ten or more counts support this clone. The read ends 3 residues shy of where the CDR3 ends; the end is completed using the germline J gene. The genes are TRBV7-8 and TRBJ2-2; TRBD2 matches 8 bases. Unmatched junction bases numbered 10, after V lost 4 bases and J lost 6 bases. Germline V gene lookup returns CDR1 SGHVS and CDR2 FQNEAQ. The CDR3 totals 16 residues. CDR3 DNA (partial): TGTGCCAGCAGCTCCCTCAGCGGGAGTAAATCCGGGGAG. Amino acid sequence: CASSSLSGSKSGE. The full CDR3 reads CASSSLSGSKSGELFF.

This clone was observed many times. Read data end 3 residues before the CDR3 end; the end is taken from the germline J gene. The V and J genes are TRBV5-6 and TRBJ1-5; 9 nucleotides align to TRBD1. CDR1 is SGHDT and CDR2 is YYEEEE in the germline V gene. Trimming cost V 7 bases and J 6 bases; bases outside gene matches: 8. The length of the CDR3 is 14 residues. The CDR3: CASHTTGGGQPQHF. The sequenced CDR3 bases are TGTGCCAGCCACACAACAGGGGGCGGTCAGCCC.

This clone was found many times. The read ends 3 residues before the CDR3 terminus; that terminus is restored from the germline J gene. The chain couples TRBV5-1 to TRBJ2-7; 11 bases agree with TRBD1. V shed 0 bases and J 3 bases; nucleotides not matched to a gene: 5. In germline, CDR1 is SGHRS, CDR2 YFSETQ. The CDR3 contains 16 residues. The part of the CDR3 DNA that was read is TGCGCCAGCAGCTTGGGGACAGGGGGCGCGGACTACGAG. Translated: CASSLGTGGADYE. The CDR3 in its entirety is CASSLGTGGADYEQYF.

This clone was counted many times. CDR3 sequence reads: CSARGGGRGHEETQYF. The part of the CDR3 DNA that was read is TGCAGTGCTAGAGGGGGGGGCAGGGGGCATGAAGAGACC. V and J are TRBV20-1 and TRBJ2-5; tentative D call: TRBD1 (8 bases). Read coverage stops 3 residues before the CDR3 terminus; the germline J gene supplies the remainder. Trimming removed 1 base from V and 3 bases from J, with 18 bases in between. CDR1 is DFQATT and CDR2 is SNEGSKA in the germline V gene (reference sequence). CDR3 length: 16 residues.

This clone was seen repeatedly, ten times or more. Coverage ceases 3 residues before the CDR3 finishes, and the germline J gene fills in the end. This chain uses TRBV5-1 with TRBJ1-1; tentatively, D is TRBD1 (5 bases). Germline lookup yields CDR1 SGHRS and CDR2 YFSETQ. The CDR3 contains 13 residues. The sequenced part of the CDR3 DNA is TGCGCCAGCAGCTTGGTTGAGACAGCCGAA. Amino acids: CASSLVETAE. The CDR3 in its entirety is CASSLVETAEAFF.

This clone was seen at least ten times. Coverage ceases 3 residues before the CDR3 finishes, and the germline J gene fills in the end. The gene calls are TRBV29-1 and TRBJ2-1; weak D call: TRBD2 (6 bases). Trimming removed 6 bases at V and 8 bases at J, with 26 bases between. Germline values: CDR1 SQVTM, CDR2 ANQGSEA. CDR3 length: 16 amino acids. CDR3 bases read: TGCAGCGTGGGGGAATCCCGGGACTGGTCGGCCCATGAG. It specifies CSVGESRDWSAHE. In full, the CDR3 is CSVGESRDWSAHEQFF.

Ten or more counts support this clone. The read terminates 3 residues before the CDR3 end, so the remaining end is supplied by the germline J gene. This sequence joins TRBV30 and TRBJ1-6; 9 bases agree with TRBD1. This CDR3 contains 14 residues. The V gene's germline CDR1 is GTSNPN and CDR2 SVGIG (reference sequence). Losses at the gene ends were 1 base for V and 9 bases for J; bases not matched to a gene: 4. The CDR3 loop is CAWSGGTGSSPLHF. CDR3 DNA, as far as it was read: TGTGCCTGGAGTGGAGGGACAGGGTCTTCACCC.

Details on this clone: The CDR3 is cut off 3 residues early in the read; its end comes from the germline J gene. V usage is TRBV7-3 and J usage is TRBJ1-2; 12 nucleotides align to TRBD1. The germline V gene has CDR1 SGHTA and CDR2 FQGTGA. The CDR3 loop spans 16 amino acids. CDR3 in amino acids: CASSPPGQGASYDYTF. The CDR3 bases that were read are TGTGCCAGCAGCCCCCCGGGACAGGGGGCTTCATACGAC. Full variable domain (missing parts from reference TRBV7-3 and TRBJ1-2): GAGVSQTPSNKVTEKGKYVELRCDPISGHTALYWYRQSLGQGPEFLIYFQGTGAADDSGLPNDRFFAVRPEGSVSTLKIQRTERGDSAVYLCASSPPGQGASYDYTFGSGTRLTVV.

At least ten counts were recorded for this clone. Read coverage stops 3 residues before the CDR3 terminus; the germline J gene supplies the remainder. V gene TRBV30 combines with J gene TRBJ2-3; D unclear. Germline V gene lookup returns CDR1 GTSNPN and CDR2 SVGIG (reference sequence). This CDR3 region has 14 residues. Trimming left V 0 bases short and J 1 base short, with 8 bases between. CDR3 DNA, as far as it was read: TGTGCCTGGAGTGTTAGCTATGGCACAGATACG. It encodes CAWSVSYGTDT. From start to end, the CDR3 is CAWSVSYGTDTQYF.

This clone was seen ten or more times. Sequencing ends 3 residues short of the CDR3 end; the germline J gene provides the rest. The chain employs TRBV18 and TRBJ1-1; D remains ambiguous. V lost 1 base, J lost 1 base, and 10 bases lay in between. CDR1 KGHSH and CDR2 LQKENI come from the germline V gene. The CDR3 sequence is 15 residues long. CDR3 DNA, as far as it was read: TGTGCCAGCTCACCACTGAGAGGGCCGAACACTGAA. This gives the protein CASSPLRGPNTE. The whole CDR3 protein is CASSPLRGPNTEAFF.

The sequenced CDR3 bases are TGTGCCAGCAGCCAAGCGCGAGGGGTCGGGACC. As protein: CASSQARGVGT. The entire CDR3 is CASSQARGVGTQYF. The gene calls are TRBV14 and TRBJ2-5; D is possibly TRBD1 or TRBD2 (5 bases each). The observed sequence ends 3 residues before the CDR3 terminus, with the missing tail filled in from the germline J gene. From germline, CDR1 is SGHDN and CDR2 FVKESK. The V gene lost 1 base and the J gene lost 7 bases, with 13 bases spanning the gap. This CDR3 comprises 14 residues. Complete variable domain (other parts from reference TRBV14 and TRBJ2-5): EAGVTQFPSHSVIEKGQTVTLRCDPISGHDNLYWYRRVMGKEIKFLLHFVKESKQDESGMPNNRFLAERTGGTYSTLKVQPAELEDSGVYFCASSQARGVGTQYFGPGTRLLVL.

About this clone itself: At one of its ends the junction is not consistent with the germline gene, which may arise from a read error. The read ends 3 residues before the CDR3 terminus; that terminus is restored from the germline J gene. This chain links TRBV18 with TRBJ2-2; 7 bases are shared with TRBD2. Germline CDR1 reads KGHSH; CDR2 reads LQKENI. The CDR3 runs 18 residues. The CDR3 loop is CVSSPSALAAVNTGGLFF. The CDR3 bases that were read are TGTGTCAGCTCACCATCGGCGCTAGCGGCCGTTAACACCGGGGGG.

Only a few counts were recorded for this clone. The read falls 3 residues short of the CDR3 end, and the missing part is taken from the germline J gene. V and J are TRBV5-1 and TRBJ2-2; no clear D gene. Trimming pared 5 bases from V and 1 base from J, leaving 21 bases between. Germline values: CDR1 SGHRS, CDR2 YFSETQ. This CDR3 spans 18 amino acids. The chain's CDR3 is CASRIGSRTLENTGELFF. The CDR3 DNA, read in part, is TGCGCCAGCAGGATAGGGTCCCGAACGTTAGAGAACACCGGGGAG.

This clone was observed a few times. The DNA ends 3 residues before the CDR3 does, and the rest of the CDR3 is filled in from the germline J gene. The chain recombines TRBV7-8 with TRBJ1-2, with 7 bases fitting TRBD1. Germline V gene data show CDR1 as SGHVS and CDR2 as FQNEAQ. V trimming: 5 bases; J trimming: 2 bases; junction bases outside the gene matches: 5. This CDR3 has 14 residues. The CDR3 reads CASSQRTGNYGYTF. The covered CDR3 bases are TGTGCCAGCAGCCAAAGGACAGGAAACTATGGC.

This clone was detected ten times or more. The read ends 3 residues before the CDR3 terminus; that terminus is restored from the germline J gene. The rearrangement joins TRBV10-3 to TRBJ2-7; the match to TRBD2 covers 9 bases. V dropped 4 bases and J dropped 1; count of bases not matched to a gene: 2. Germline V gene lookup returns CDR1 ENHRY and CDR2 SYGVKD. The CDR3 sequence is 14 residues long. The CDR3 loop reads CAISGLAGSYEQYF. The CDR3 DNA, read in part, is TGTGCCATCAGTGGTCTAGCGGGGTCCTACGAG.

On this clone itself: The CDR3 end lies 3 residues beyond the end of the read and is filled in from the germline J gene. The chain employs TRBV7-7 and TRBJ2-7; 7 nucleotides align to TRBD1. The CDR3 has 15 amino acids. Germline V gene lookup returns CDR1 SSHAT and CDR2 FNYEAQ (reference sequence). The V gene end was trimmed by 1 base and the J gene end by 5 bases; junction bases not matched to a gene: 8. The CDR3 is CASSLVATGCHEQYF. The CDR3 bases that were read are TGTGCCAGCAGCTTAGTCGCGACAGGGTGCCACGAG.